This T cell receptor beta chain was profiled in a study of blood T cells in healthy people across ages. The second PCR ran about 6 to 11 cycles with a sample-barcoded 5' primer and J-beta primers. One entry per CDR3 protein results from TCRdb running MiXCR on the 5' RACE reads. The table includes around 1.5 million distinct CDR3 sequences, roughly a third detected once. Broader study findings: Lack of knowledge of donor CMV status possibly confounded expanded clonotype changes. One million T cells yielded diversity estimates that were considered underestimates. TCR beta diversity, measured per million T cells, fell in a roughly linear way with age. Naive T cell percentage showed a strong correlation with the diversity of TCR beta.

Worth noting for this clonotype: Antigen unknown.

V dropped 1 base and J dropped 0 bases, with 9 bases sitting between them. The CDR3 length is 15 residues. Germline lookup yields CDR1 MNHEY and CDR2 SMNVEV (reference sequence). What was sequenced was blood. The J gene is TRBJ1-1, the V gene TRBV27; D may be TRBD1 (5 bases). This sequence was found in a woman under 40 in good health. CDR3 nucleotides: TGTGCCAGCAGTTTATTAGGACAACTGAACACTGAAGCTTTCTTT. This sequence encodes CASSLLGQLNTEAFF.